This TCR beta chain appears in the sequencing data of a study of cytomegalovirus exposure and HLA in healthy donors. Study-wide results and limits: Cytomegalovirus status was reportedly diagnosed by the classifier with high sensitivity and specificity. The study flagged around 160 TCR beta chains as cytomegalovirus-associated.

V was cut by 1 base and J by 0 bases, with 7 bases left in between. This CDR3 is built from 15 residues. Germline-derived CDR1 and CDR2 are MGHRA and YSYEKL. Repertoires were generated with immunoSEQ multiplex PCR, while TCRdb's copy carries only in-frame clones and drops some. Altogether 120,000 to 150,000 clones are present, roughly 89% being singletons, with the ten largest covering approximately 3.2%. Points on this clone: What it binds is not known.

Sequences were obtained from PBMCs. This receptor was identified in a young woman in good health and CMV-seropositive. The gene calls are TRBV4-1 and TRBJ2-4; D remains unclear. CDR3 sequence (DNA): TGCGCCAGCAGCCAAGGTAACATAGCCAAAAACATTCAGTACTTC. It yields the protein CASSQGNIAKNIQYF.